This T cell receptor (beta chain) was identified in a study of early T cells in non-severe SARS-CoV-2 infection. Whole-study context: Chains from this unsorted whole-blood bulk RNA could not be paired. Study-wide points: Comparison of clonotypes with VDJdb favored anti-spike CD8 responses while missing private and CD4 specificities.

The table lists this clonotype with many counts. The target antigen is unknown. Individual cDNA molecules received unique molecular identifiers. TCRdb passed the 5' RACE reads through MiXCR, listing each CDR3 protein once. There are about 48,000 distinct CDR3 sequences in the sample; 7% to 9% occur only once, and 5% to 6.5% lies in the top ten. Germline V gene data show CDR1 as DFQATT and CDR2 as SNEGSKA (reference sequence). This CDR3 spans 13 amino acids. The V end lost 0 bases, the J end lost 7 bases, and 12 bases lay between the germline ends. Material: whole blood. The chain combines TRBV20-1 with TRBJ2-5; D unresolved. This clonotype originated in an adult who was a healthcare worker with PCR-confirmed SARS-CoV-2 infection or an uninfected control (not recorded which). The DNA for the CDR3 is TGCAGTGCTAGAGATCTGGTGACCGGGACCCAGTACTTC. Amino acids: CSARDLVTGTQYF.